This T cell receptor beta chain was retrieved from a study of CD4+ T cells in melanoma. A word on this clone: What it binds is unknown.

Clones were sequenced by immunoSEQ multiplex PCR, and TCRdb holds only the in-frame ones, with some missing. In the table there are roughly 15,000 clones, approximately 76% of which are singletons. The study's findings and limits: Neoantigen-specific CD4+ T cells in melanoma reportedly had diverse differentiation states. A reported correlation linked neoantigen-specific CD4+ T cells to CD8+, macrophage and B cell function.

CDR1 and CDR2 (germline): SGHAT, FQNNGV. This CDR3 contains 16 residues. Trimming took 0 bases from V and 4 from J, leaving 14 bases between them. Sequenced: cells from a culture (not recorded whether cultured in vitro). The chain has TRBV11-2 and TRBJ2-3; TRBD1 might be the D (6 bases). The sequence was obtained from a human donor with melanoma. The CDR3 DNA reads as TGTGCCAGCAGCTTAGATGTTGGCAGGGGTTCAGATACGCAGTATTTT. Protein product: CASSLDVGRGSDTQYF.